This is a list of T cell receptor beta chains from one sample in a study of cytomegalovirus exposure and HLA in healthy donors. The method was immunoSEQ multiplex PCR; TCRdb's version includes in-frame clones alone and lacks a portion of them. The sample holds around 150,000 clones, around four fifths seen once. Sequenced input: PBMCs. The receptor set was obtained from a man aged 18-30 years in good health and CMV-seropositive. The CDR3 runs from the conserved cysteine through the conserved F or W. Each record gives: clone size, V gene, J gene, D gene, CDR3 DNA, CDR3 protein. The D gene is left open where the match is weak. Size tells how often a clone was seen (once, few, many) or the class of an expanded clone, and some rows leave it out.

size: few
V: TRBV25-1
J: TRBJ2-1
D: TRBD2
DNA: TGTGCCAGCAGTGAATTTCGACTAGCGACCTACAATGAGCAGTTCTTC
CDR3: CASSEFRLATYNEQFF

size: NA
V: TRBV4-1
J: TRBJ2-6
D: TRBD1
DNA: TGCGCCAGCAGCAACGCTGGGACAGCCTCTGGGGCCAACGTCCTGACTTTC
CDR3: CASSNAGTASGANVLTF

size: NA
V: TRBV29-1
J: TRBJ2-3
D: NA
DNA: TGCAGCGTTTTCATCACAGATACGCAGTATTTT
CDR3: CSVFITDTQYF

size: NA
V: TRBV27
J: TRBJ1-5
D: TRBD1
DNA: TGTGCCAGCGGCGACAGGGCGGTTCAGCCCCAGCATTTT
CDR3: CASGDRAVQPQHF

size: NA
V: TRBV15
J: TRBJ2-7
D: TRBD2
DNA: TGTGCCACCAGCAGAGAAGGTGGCGGGAGAATGAACGAGCAGTACTTC
CDR3: CATSREGGGRMNEQYF

size: once
V: TRBV11-3
J: TRBJ1-1
D: NA
DNA: TGTGCCAGCAGCTCCCCATGGGGGGGGAACACTGAAGCTTTCTTT
CDR3: CASSSPWGGNTEAFF

size: NA
V: TRBV7-9
J: TRBJ2-7
D: NA
DNA: TGTGCCAGCAGCGGTTATGGGGACTCATACTACGAGCAGTACTTC
CDR3: CASSGYGDSYYEQYF

size: NA
V: TRBV28
J: TRBJ1-5
D: TRBD1
DNA: TGTGCCAGCAGTTTACCAGGGGGAAGTCAGCCCCAGCATTTT
CDR3: CASSLPGGSQPQHF

size: NA
V: TRBV10-3
J: TRBJ2-1
D: NA
DNA: TGTGCCATCTCCCCAACAGGTAACGAGCAGTTCTTC
CDR3: CAISPTGNEQFF

size: once
V: TRBV28
J: TRBJ2-7
D: NA
DNA: TGTGCCAGCAGACGACAGGAAGGTTCCTACGAGCAGTACTTC
CDR3: CASRRQEGSYEQYF

size: NA
V: TRBV5-1
J: TRBJ2-7
D: NA
DNA: TGCGCCAGCAGCAGACTAGTAGCGGCGGACGAGCAGTACTTC
CDR3: CASSRLVAADEQYF

size: NA
V: TRBV9
J: TRBJ2-7
D: TRBD2
DNA: TGTGCCAGCAGCGCGAGCGGGAGCTATTCCTACGAGCAGTACTTC
CDR3: CASSASGSYSYEQYF

size: few
V: TRBV11-2
J: TRBJ2-7
D: NA
DNA: TGTGCCAGCAGCTTAGATCGGGGTGAGGAGCAGTACTTC
CDR3: CASSLDRGEEQYF

size: NA
V: TRBV4-2
J: TRBJ2-1
D: TRBD1
DNA: TGTGCCAGCAGCCTCACGACAGGGGAGCAGTTCTTC
CDR3: CASSLTTGEQFF

size: NA
V: TRBV4-3
J: TRBJ2-2
D: TRBD2
DNA: TGCGCCAGCAGCCAAGCGGTAGCGGGAATAACCGGGGAGCTGTTTTTT
CDR3: CASSQAVAGITGELFF

size: NA
V: TRBV2
J: TRBJ2-7
D: NA
DNA: TGTGCCAGCATGGCAGGGGTAGTGTCCTACGAGCAGTACTTC
CDR3: CASMAGVVSYEQYF

size: NA
V: TRBV11-1
J: TRBJ2-7
D: TRBD1
DNA: TGTGCCAGCAGCTCACAGGGGGTCTCCTACGAGCAGTACTTC
CDR3: CASSSQGVSYEQYF

size: NA
V: TRBV29-1
J: TRBJ2-5
D: TRBD2
DNA: TGCAGCTCCCTAGCGGGAGGGCCTTTGAAGACCCAGTACTTC
CDR3: CSSLAGGPLKTQYF

size: NA
V: TRBV6-5
J: TRBJ2-7
D: NA
DNA: TGTGCCAGCAGTTCCTTTAGCGGAAGGACTTACGAGCAGTACTTC
CDR3: CASSSFSGRTYEQYF

size: NA
V: TRBV11-2
J: TRBJ2-3
D: NA
DNA: TGTGCCAGCAGCTTAGACAGGGTAGGGCCAGATACGCAGTATTTT
CDR3: CASSLDRVGPDTQYF

size: NA
V: TRBV11-2
J: TRBJ1-1
D: NA
DNA: TGTGCCTGGGGGGGGACTGAAGCTTTCTTT
CDR3: CAWGGTEAFF

size: NA
V: TRBV5-1
J: TRBJ1-1
D: TRBD1
DNA: TGCGCCAGCAGCGCAGGGGGGACGGCGAACACTGAAGCTTTCTTT
CDR3: CASSAGGTANTEAFF

size: NA
V: TRBV18
J: TRBJ1-2
D: NA
DNA: TGTGCCAGCTCACTCCGGAGGGGGGGCGAGGACTATGGCTACACCTTC
CDR3: CASSLRRGGEDYGYTF

size: NA
V: TRBV30
J: TRBJ1-5
D: TRBD1
DNA: TGTGCCTGGAACTGCGACAGGGGGCCACCACCCCAGCATTTT
CDR3: CAWNCDRGPPPQHF

size: once
V: TRBV19
J: TRBJ2-1
D: NA
DNA: TGTGCCAGCCGGGAGTCCAATGAGCAGTTCTTC
CDR3: CASRESNEQFF

size: NA
V: TRBV12-5
J: TRBJ2-5
D: NA
DNA: TGTGCTAGTGGTCCCCGGGAGACCCAGTACTTC
CDR3: CASGPRETQYF

size: NA
V: TRBV5-1
J: TRBJ2-3
D: NA
DNA: TGCGCCAGCAGCTTTCAGGGCCTAGACATAGATACGCAGTATTTT
CDR3: CASSFQGLDIDTQYF

size: NA
V: TRBV5-1
J: TRBJ2-7
D: TRBD1
DNA: TGCGCCACAAGCAAATCGGGGACAGGAGCCTACGAGCAGTACTTC
CDR3: CATSKSGTGAYEQYF

size: once
V: TRBV14
J: TRBJ2-1
D: TRBD1
DNA: TGTGCCAGCAGCTTTAGGGACAGATTCTACAATGAGCAGTTCTTC
CDR3: CASSFRDRFYNEQFF

size: NA
V: TRBV29-1
J: TRBJ2-3
D: TRBD2
DNA: TGCAGCGTTGAAGATCGTTCGGGGGGGAGCACAGATACGCAGTATTTT
CDR3: CSVEDRSGGSTDTQYF

size: many
V: TRBV6-4
J: TRBJ2-2
D: NA
DNA: TGTGCCAGCAGTGCGGCGAACACCGGGGAGCTGTTTTTT
CDR3: CASSAANTGELFF

size: NA
V: TRBV5-6
J: TRBJ1-1
D: TRBD1
DNA: TGTGCCAGCAGCTTGGTCGGGACAGGGGGAAACACTGAAGCTTTCTTT
CDR3: CASSLVGTGGNTEAFF

size: NA
V: TRBV27
J: TRBJ1-1
D: NA
DNA: TGTGCCAGCAGTCCAACGGCCCCCGACTGGTCTGAAGCTTTCTTT
CDR3: CASSPTAPDWSEAFF

size: NA
V: TRBV7-3
J: TRBJ1-2
D: NA
DNA: TGTGCCAGCAGCCAATCCTCCGGGGGTGGCTACACCTTC
CDR3: CASSQSSGGGYTF

size: once
V: TRBV6-1
J: TRBJ2-7
D: TRBD1
DNA: TGTGCCAGCAGTGAGGGGACAGGACCCTACGAGCAGTACTTC
CDR3: CASSEGTGPYEQYF